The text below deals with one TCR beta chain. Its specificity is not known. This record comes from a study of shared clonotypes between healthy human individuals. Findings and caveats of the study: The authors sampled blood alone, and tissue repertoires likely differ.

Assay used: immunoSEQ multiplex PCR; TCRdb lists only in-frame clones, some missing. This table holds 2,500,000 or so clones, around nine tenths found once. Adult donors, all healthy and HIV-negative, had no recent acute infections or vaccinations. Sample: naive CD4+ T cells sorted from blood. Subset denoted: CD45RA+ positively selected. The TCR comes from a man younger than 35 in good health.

The CDR3 loop is CSVGSGYYEQYF. The CDR3 DNA reads as TGCAGCGTAGGTAGCGGTTACTACGAGCAGTACTTC. The chain couples TRBV29-1 to TRBJ2-7; tentatively, D is TRBD2 (6 bases). Germline V gene sequence: CDR1 SQVTM, CDR2 ANQGSEA. Trimming stripped 6 bases from V and 3 bases from J, with 12 bases between. The CDR3 consists of 12 residues.